This T cell receptor beta chain is drawn from a study of cytotoxic CD8 clonotypes in ibrutinib-treated CLL. Study-level findings and limits: Public clonotypes, rarely seen, contracted or held steady on treatment. Clonality at baseline surpassed age-matched healthy donors and tracked circulating CD8+ T-cell counts.

On this clone: Its antigen is currently unknown.

From germline, CDR1 is SGHTS and CDR2 YDEGEE. This CDR3 is built from 13 residues. Trimming cost V 4 bases and J 5 bases; bases outside gene matches: 4. The source of around 2 micrograms of genomic DNA for TCR beta libraries was cryopreserved PBMCs. Data came from immunoSEQ multiplex PCR; TCRdb stores just in-frame clones and leaves some out. The table has around 250,000 clones, under 80% seen once; the top ten hold 15%. This clonotype originated in a human donor with chronic lymphocytic leukemia. This chain uses TRBV5-8 with TRBJ1-1; 8 nucleotides match TRBD1. Sequenced here: PBMCs, sampled after 24 months of ibrutinib treatment. The CDR3 spells CASSLTGVTEAFF. The CDR3 DNA follows: TGTGCCAGCAGCCTGACAGGGGTTACTGAAGCTTTCTTT.